Shown below are 27 T cell receptor beta chains from a single sample sequenced in a study of cytomegalovirus exposure and HLA in healthy donors. The method was immunoSEQ multiplex PCR; TCRdb's version includes in-frame clones alone and lacks a portion of them. The sample has 180,000 or so clones, approximately 86% seen once; the top ten hold 7.2%. The sample consisted of PBMCs. The receptors come from a young man in good health and CMV-seropositive.

This chain connects TRBV7-9 to TRBJ2-7; D not certain. CDR1 and CDR2 from the germline V gene are SEHNR and FQNEAQ (reference sequence). V shed 1 base and J shed 2 bases, with 9 bases lying between them. The CDR3 spans 14 residues. The CDR3 DNA reads as TGTGCCAGCAGCTTAGATCTCGGGCCCTACGAGCAGTACTTC. Its translation: CASSLDLGPYEQYF.

The V call is TRBV28, the J call TRBJ1-1; no reliable D call. The CDR3 runs to 11 residues. Germline V lookup: CDR1 MDHEN, CDR2 SYDVKM. Trimming stripped 8 bases from V and 1 base from J, with 5 bases between. DNA for the CDR3: TGTGCCAGCCCGTCGAACACTGAAGCTTTCTTT. It codes for CASPSNTEAFF.

The rearrangement joins TRBV6-1 to TRBJ1-2; 8 bases fit TRBD1. Trimming removed 9 bases from V and 0 bases from J; junction bases left unmatched: 9. This CDR3 region has 15 residues. Germline-derived CDR1 and CDR2 are MNHNS and SASEGT. The DNA for the CDR3 is TGTGCCAGTTATTTAAAGGGACAGGCTAACTATGGCTACACCTTC. It is translated as CASYLKGQANYGYTF.

On this clone: Compared with germline, one end of the junction differs, possibly owing to a read error. This chain connects TRBV7-7 to TRBJ1-5; D gene ambiguous. The length of the CDR3 is 15 residues. Germline V gene sequence: CDR1 SSHAT, CDR2 FNYEAQ (reference sequence). As DNA, the CDR3 is TGTGCTAGCAGCTTATGGCCTTATAGCAATCAGCCCCAGCATTTT. It is translated as CASSLWPYSNQPQHF.

V is TRBV9 and J is TRBJ2-7, with D possibly being TRBD2 (6 bases). Germline CDR1 SGDLS, CDR2 YYNGEE. This CDR3 is 13 amino acids long. V shed 4 bases and J shed 4 bases, with 12 bases lying between them. CDR3 residues: CASSKAGRYEQYF. CDR3 DNA: TGTGCCAGCAGCAAGGCGGGGCGTTACGAGCAGTACTTC.

The V and J genes are TRBV11-2 and TRBJ1-2; a weak D match, TRBD1 (6 bases). Germline values: CDR1 SGHAT, CDR2 FQNNGV. V lost 5 bases, J lost 0 bases, and 13 bases lay in between. The CDR3 sequence is 15 residues long. The CDR3: CASSPLGQSNYGYTF. The CDR3 coding sequence is TGTGCCAGCAGCCCCCTAGGACAGTCTAACTATGGCTACACCTTC. The full variable domain, its missing parts supplied by reference TRBV11-2 and TRBJ1-2, is EAGVAQSPRYKIIEKRQSVAFWCNPISGHATLYWYQQILGQGPKLLIQFQNNGVVDDSQLPKDRFSAERLKGVDSTLKIQPAKLEDSAVYLCASSPLGQSNYGYTFGSGTRLTVV.

The CDR3 spells CASSLGDITHEQYF. CDR3 nucleotides: TGTGCCAGCAGCTTAGGGGACATAACCCACGAGCAGTACTTC. The J gene is TRBJ2-7, the V gene TRBV7-9; weak D call: TRBD1 (6 bases). The CDR3 extends over 14 amino acids. The V gene's germline CDR1 is SEHNR and CDR2 FQNEAQ (reference sequence). V shed 1 base and J shed 5 bases, with 12 bases lying between them.

The chain employs TRBV6-1 and TRBJ1-5, with 7 bases fitting TRBD1. The J segment lost 5 bases and the V segment lost 2 bases, leaving 6 bases of the junction unmatched. The length of the CDR3 is 15 residues. Germline values: CDR1 MNHNS, CDR2 SASEGT. The CDR3 DNA is TGTGCCAGCAGTGAATGGGGAGGGGGCCATCAGCCCCAGCATTTT. Translating it yields CASSEWGGGHQPQHF.

The chain uses TRBV27 and TRBJ2-5, with 8 bases matching TRBD2. Trimming at V came to 0 bases and at J to 4 bases, leaving 4 bases not matched to a gene. Germline V lookup: CDR1 MNHEY, CDR2 SMNVEV (reference sequence). This CDR3 is built from 15 residues. CDR3 region: CASSLSSGRGETQYF. The CDR3 DNA follows: TGTGCCAGCAGTTTATCGTCCGGGAGGGGAGAGACCCAGTACTTC.

This clone is a singleton in its sample. The CDR3 coding sequence is TGTGCCATCAGTGAGTCAGGGGGTAATGGTGAGACCCAGTACTTC. Protein: CAISESGGNGETQYF. The V gene is TRBV10-3, the J gene TRBJ2-5; the D gene is possibly TRBD1 (6 bases). V lost 0 bases and J lost 5, with 13 bases in between. The germline V gene has CDR1 ENHRY and CDR2 SYGVKD. This CDR3 spans 15 amino acids.

This chain links TRBV29-1 with TRBJ2-1; 7 nucleotides agree with TRBD2. CDR3 length: 14 amino acids. From germline, CDR1 is SQVTM and CDR2 ANQGSEA. The V and J ends lost 4 bases and 0 bases, in that order; junction bases with no gene match: 3. The CDR3 sequence is CSVVGRNSYNEQFF. The CDR3 DNA is TGCAGCGTTGTCGGGAGGAACTCCTACAATGAGCAGTTCTTC.

This rearrangement joins TRBV5-4 to TRBJ2-7, with 9 bases identical to TRBD1. CDR1 is SGHNT, CDR2 YYREEE, per germline (reference sequence). J lost 4 bases, V lost 2 bases, and 7 bases had no gene match. CDR3 length: 15 residues. The chain's CDR3 is CASSFNRGRGYEQYF. DNA for the CDR3: TGTGCCAGCAGCTTCAACAGGGGGCGTGGTTACGAGCAGTACTTC.

The genes are TRBV30 and TRBJ1-6; 7 nucleotides agree with TRBD1. The CDR3 is 15 amino acids. CDR1 GTSNPN and CDR2 SVGIG come from the germline V gene (reference sequence). The V gene end was trimmed by 5 bases and the J gene end by 5 bases; junction bases not matched to a gene: 9. This chain's CDR3 is CAWLGQPSHNSPLHF. The CDR3 DNA reads TGTGCCTGGTTGGGACAGCCCAGTCATAATTCACCCCTCCACTTT.

This clone was counted only a few times. This chain connects TRBV27 to TRBJ1-2; 7 bases are shared with TRBD1. V shed 0 bases, J shed 4 bases, and the junction held 2 bases outside the gene matches. Looked up from germline, CDR1 is MNHEY and CDR2 is SMNVEV (reference sequence). The CDR3 has 14 residues. The CDR3 loop is CASSLSGTAYGYTF. The DNA of the CDR3 is TGTGCCAGCAGTTTATCCGGGACAGCCTATGGCTACACCTTC.

This clone was observed a handful of times. This rearrangement joins TRBV18 to TRBJ2-4; 9 nucleotides match TRBD2. Germline CDR1 reads KGHSH; CDR2 reads LQKENI. The CDR3 loop spans 14 amino acids. The V and J ends lost 5 bases and 8 bases, in that order; junction bases with no gene match: 7. CDR3 sequence reads: CASSDGTSRDIQYF. The DNA for the CDR3 is TGTGCCAGCTCAGACGGGACTAGCCGGGACATTCAGTACTTC.

The V and J genes are TRBV19 and TRBJ2-1; D call uncertain. Trimming took off 0 bases at V and 4 bases at J, with 16 bases between the two ends. This CDR3 is built from 17 residues. Germline lookup yields CDR1 LNHDA and CDR2 SQIVND (reference sequence). CDR3 amino acids: CASSIDLAGPLYNEQFF. The CDR3 bases are TGTGCCAGTAGTATAGATCTTGCAGGTCCTCTATACAATGAGCAGTTCTTC. Filled out from reference TRBV19 and TRBJ2-1, the complete variable domain reads DGGITQSPKYLFRKEGQNVTLSCEQNLNHDAMYWYRQDPGQGLRLIYYSQIVNDFQKGDIAEGYSVSREKKESFPLTVTSAQKNPTAFYLCASSIDLAGPLYNEQFFGPGTRLTVL.

This chain links TRBV30 with TRBJ1-1, with D unresolved. The V end lost 4 bases, the J end lost 3 bases, and 12 bases lay between the germline ends. Germline V gene data show CDR1 as GTSNPN and CDR2 as SVGIG (reference sequence). CDR3 size: 13 residues. The CDR3: CAWKEGFDTEAFF. As DNA, the CDR3 is TGTGCCTGGAAAGAGGGATTCGACACTGAAGCTTTCTTT. Full variable domain (remainder filled in from reference TRBV30 and TRBJ1-1): SQTIHQWPATLVQPVGSPLSLECTVEGTSNPNLYWYRQAAGRGLQLLFYSVGIGQISSEVPQNLSASRPQDRQFILSSKKLLLSDSGFYLCAWKEGFDTEAFFGQGTRLTVV.

This sequence joins TRBV5-4 and TRBJ2-1; D gene ambiguous. CDR1 and CDR2 from the germline V gene are SGHNT and YYREEE (reference sequence). Deletions cut 3 bases from V and 9 bases from J, with 10 bases between. The CDR3 extends over 12 amino acids. Here the CDR3 reads CASSSRPSEQFF. Written as DNA, the CDR3 is TGTGCCAGCAGCTCCCGACCTTCTGAGCAGTTCTTC.

This chain connects TRBV7-3 to TRBJ2-1, with D possibly TRBD2 on 6 matching bases. Trimming cost V 4 bases and J 1 base, with 14 bases left between them. CDR3 length: 16 residues. Germline V gene sequence: CDR1 SGHTA, CDR2 FQGTGA. The CDR3 region has the DNA TGTGCCAGCAGCTCCAACGCCGGGACTTCCTACAATGAGCAGTTCTTC. This encodes CASSSNAGTSYNEQFF. The whole variable domain, remainder taken from reference TRBV7-3 and TRBJ2-1, is GAGVSQTPSNKVTEKGKYVELRCDPISGHTALYWYRQSLGQGPEFLIYFQGTGAADDSGLPNDRFFAVRPEGSVSTLKIQRTERGDSAVYLCASSSNAGTSYNEQFFGPGTRLTVL.

The J gene is TRBJ2-1, the V gene TRBV4-1, with D possibly TRBD1 on 5 matching bases. V lost 2 bases, J lost 3 bases, and 14 bases lay in between. The CDR3 is 16 residues long. CDR1 MGHRA and CDR2 YSYEKL come from the germline V gene. CDR3 sequence: CASSQRFRALYNEQFF. The CDR3 DNA reads as TGCGCCAGCAGCCAACGGTTCAGGGCGCTCTACAATGAGCAGTTCTTC.

The V call is TRBV7-9, the J call TRBJ1-1, with D possibly TRBD1 on 5 matching bases. V lost 3 bases and J 4 bases, leaving 15 bases between the germline ends. Looked up from germline, CDR1 is SEHNR and CDR2 is FQNEAQ (reference sequence). This CDR3 is 15 amino acids long. DNA for the CDR3: TGTGCCAGCAGCTTGGACCTATCCGGGGGCACTGAAGCTTTCTTT. This encodes CASSLDLSGGTEAFF. Looking up the rest from reference TRBV7-9 and TRBJ1-1 gives the full variable domain: DTGVSQNPRHKITKRGQNVTFRCDPISEHNRLYWYRQTLGQGPEFLTYFQNEAQLEKSRLLSDRFSAERPKGSFSTLEIQRTEQGDSAMYLCASSLDLSGGTEAFFGQGTRLTVV.

This chain uses TRBV5-4 with TRBJ2-7; D is unclear. Germline V gives CDR1 SGHNT, CDR2 YYREEE (reference sequence). This CDR3 is built from 12 residues. V lost 3 bases and J 6 bases, leaving 10 bases between the germline ends. In DNA form, the CDR3 reads TGTGCCAGCAGCTACAACGGGCGCGAGCAGTACTTC. Residues: CASSYNGREQYF.

The rearrangement uses TRBV6-4 and TRBJ1-2; 7 positions match TRBD1. This CDR3 comprises 15 residues. The J segment lost 4 bases and the V segment lost 5 bases, leaving 10 bases of the junction unmatched. CDR1 is MRHNA, CDR2 SNTAGT, per germline. The CDR3: CASSPDRDSPYGYTF. CDR3 coding DNA: TGTGCCAGCAGTCCCGACAGGGATTCACCCTATGGCTACACCTTC.

This clone occurred once. The V and J genes are TRBV5-1 and TRBJ2-7; 8 nucleotides align to TRBD1. This CDR3 spans 15 amino acids. After removal of 4 bases from V and 3 bases from J, the junction contained 9 bases not matched to a gene. Looked up from germline, CDR1 is SGHRS and CDR2 is YFSETQ. The CDR3 coding sequence is TGCGCCAGCAGCCCGTTAGCCGGGACAGGCTACGAGCAGTACTTC. This translates into CASSPLAGTGYEQYF.

V gene TRBV18 combines with J gene TRBJ2-1; maybe TRBD2 (5 bases). The CDR3 covers 16 residues. The V gene lost 3 bases and the J gene lost 7 bases, with 19 bases spanning the gap. Germline V gives CDR1 KGHSH, CDR2 LQKENI. CDR3 in DNA: TGTGCCAGCTCACCTTTAGGAGGCTTTCGTACAAATGAGCAGTTCTTC. Translation: CASSPLGGFRTNEQFF.

The chain is built from TRBV7-9 and TRBJ2-3; D ambiguous. The CDR3 runs 12 residues. V shed 2 bases and J shed 0 bases, with 0 bases lying between them. Germline CDR1 is SEHNR and CDR2 is FQNEAQ (reference sequence). The CDR3 nucleotides are TGTGCCAGCAGCTTAAGCACAGATACGCAGTATTTT. It specifies CASSLSTDTQYF.

The chain employs TRBV4-3 and TRBJ1-2, with 8 nucleotides matching TRBD1. The CDR3 sequence is 14 residues long. V trimming: 1 base; J trimming: 8 bases; junction bases outside the gene matches: 6. CDR1 is LGHNA and CDR2 is YSLEER in the germline V gene. CDR3 in amino acids: CASSQAGQGPGYTF. The CDR3 DNA reads as TGCGCCAGCAGCCAAGCCGGACAGGGCCCCGGCTACACCTTC.